This T cell receptor beta chain was sequenced in a study of cytomegalovirus exposure and HLA in healthy donors. Study context: One earlier analysis, a look at 180 million or so T cells, found some 100 million unique TCR beta sequences. Findings and limits, study-wide: Other equally common chains were less clonally expanded than HLA-associated TCR beta chains, a later analysis showed.

CDR3 length: 15 amino acids. The germline CDR1 and CDR2 sequences are SEHNR and FQNEAQ (reference sequence). The ends were cut back, 1 base at V and 5 bases at J, with 15 bases in the middle. The PCR ran on 60 Vbeta and 13 Jbeta primers. The data were produced by immunoSEQ multiplex PCR, yet TCRdb's version contains in-frame clones alone and is incomplete. The listing contains over 90,000 clones. As to this clone: Antigen specificity is unknown.

The sequencing sample was made of PBMCs. The V and J genes are TRBV7-9 and TRBJ2-7; no firm D call. The receptor was derived from a man aged 35-49 years in good health and CMV-seronegative. CDR3 nucleotides: TGTGCCAGCAGCTTAGAAGGCGGCCAAGGAAACGAGCAGTACTTC. Protein: CASSLEGGQGNEQYF.